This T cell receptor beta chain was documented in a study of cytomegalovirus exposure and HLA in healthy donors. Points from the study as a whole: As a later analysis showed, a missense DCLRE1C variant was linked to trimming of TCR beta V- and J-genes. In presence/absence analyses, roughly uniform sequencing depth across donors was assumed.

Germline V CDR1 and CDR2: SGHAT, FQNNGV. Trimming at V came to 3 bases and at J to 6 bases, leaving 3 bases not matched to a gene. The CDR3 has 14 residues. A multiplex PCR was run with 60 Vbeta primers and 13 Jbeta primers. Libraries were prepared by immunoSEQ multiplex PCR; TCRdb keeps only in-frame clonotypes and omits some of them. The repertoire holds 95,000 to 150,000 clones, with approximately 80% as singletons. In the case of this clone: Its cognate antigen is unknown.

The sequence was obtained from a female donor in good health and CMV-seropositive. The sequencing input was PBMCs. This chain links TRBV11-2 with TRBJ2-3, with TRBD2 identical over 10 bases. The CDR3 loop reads CASSFEAGGDTQYF. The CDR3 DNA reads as TGTGCCAGCAGCTTCGAAGCGGGGGGGGATACGCAGTATTTT. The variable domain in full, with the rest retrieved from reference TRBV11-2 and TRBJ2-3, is EAGVAQSPRYKIIEKRQSVAFWCNPISGHATLYWYQQILGQGPKLLIQFQNNGVVDDSQLPKDRFSAERLKGVDSTLKIQPAKLEDSAVYLCASSFEAGGDTQYFGPGTRLTVL.